The 26 T cell receptor beta chains listed next were all sequenced from one sample in a study of response to subunit inactivated influenza vaccine. Each CDR3 protein is one row after TCRdb ran MiXCR on the RT-PCR reads. Among about 500,000 distinct CDR3 sequences listed, around 7.9% were seen once. Material: PBMCs from blood, obtained about 23 months after vaccination. The receptors shown here come from a man aged 45-69 years who received an inactivated influenza vaccine.

This clonotype came up many times. V gene TRBV20-1 combines with J gene TRBJ2-7; D may match TRBD1 or TRBD2 (5 bases each). Germline CDR1 and CDR2: DFQATT and SNEGSKA (reference sequence). CDR3 length equals 16 residues. V shed 0 bases and J shed 0 bases, with 15 bases lying between them. CDR3 bases: TGCAGTGCTAGAGATGTGTCGGGGACCAACTCCTACGAGCAGTACTTC. As protein: CSARDVSGTNSYEQYF.

Many counts were recorded for this clonotype. The rearrangement links TRBV29-1 to TRBJ2-7; 7 nucleotides agree with TRBD2. CDR3 length: 12 amino acids. The trim removed 7 bases at V and 3 bases at J, leaving 6 bases unmatched. CDR1 and CDR2 from the germline V gene are SQVTM and ANQGSEA. The CDR3 here is CSAVTSRYEQYF. Written as DNA, the CDR3 is TGCAGCGCCGTGACTAGCCGCTACGAGCAGTACTTC.

The chain links TRBV5-1 to TRBJ2-1; 12 nucleotides line up with TRBD2. The V gene end was trimmed by 4 bases and the J gene end by 7 bases; junction bases not matched to a gene: 12. CDR3 size: 17 residues. Germline V gene sequence: CDR1 SGHRS, CDR2 YFSETQ. DNA for the CDR3: TGCGCCAGCAGCCTAACTCTTACTAGCGGGAGGTTGAATGAGCAGTTCTTC. It yields the protein CASSLTLTSGRLNEQFF.

This clonotype showed up many times. This chain links TRBV9 with TRBJ2-1; 9 bases map to TRBD2. CDR1 SGDLS and CDR2 YYNGEE come from the germline V gene. The CDR3 has 17 residues. The J segment lost 0 bases and the V segment lost 4 bases, leaving 8 bases of the junction unmatched. The CDR3 DNA is TGTGCCAGCAGCCCCTGGACTAGCGCGAGCTCCTACAATGAGCAGTTCTTC. Translation gives CASSPWTSASSYNEQFF.

The chain is built from TRBV11-3 and TRBJ2-2, with 7 bases lining up with TRBD2. J gave up 4 bases and V 3 bases, and 5 bases lay outside the gene matches. Germline CDR1 and CDR2: SGHNT and YENEEA. The CDR3 spans 15 residues. CDR3 in DNA: TGTGCCAGCAGCTTCGACCAGCGGGGCACCGGGGAGCTGTTTTTT. Its translation: CASSFDQRGTGELFF.

The chain links TRBV20-1 to TRBJ2-7, with TRBD2 matching 11 bases. CDR3 size: 16 residues. V shed 2 bases and J 0 bases; nucleotides not matched to a gene: 6. Germline V gene lookup returns CDR1 DFQATT and CDR2 SNEGSKA (reference sequence). The CDR3 reads CSARTLGTSGSYEQYF. CDR3 coding DNA: TGCAGTGCTAGAACCCTCGGGACTAGCGGCTCCTACGAGCAGTACTTC.

The chain recombines TRBV5-1 with TRBJ1-1, with 7 bases fitting TRBD1. CDR1 is SGHRS, CDR2 YFSETQ, per germline. CDR3 length: 15 residues. After removal of 3 bases from V and 1 base from J, the junction contained 6 bases not matched to a gene. Written as DNA, the CDR3 is TGCGCCAGCAGCTCGACAGGGTTCGAGAACACTGAAGCTTTCTTT. Its translation is CASSSTGFENTEAFF.

The chain combines TRBV5-4 with TRBJ1-2; the match to TRBD1 covers 10 bases. The germline CDR1 and CDR2 sequences are SGHNT and YYREEE (reference sequence). With 4 bases clipped from V and 5 bases from J, the junction kept 8 bases outside the gene matches. CDR3 size: 15 residues. The CDR3 loop is CASSPRTGGLYGYTF. DNA for the CDR3: TGTGCCAGCAGCCCCCGGACAGGGGGTCTTTATGGCTACACCTTC.

This CDR3 is CASSFQAGQETQYF. In DNA form, the CDR3 reads TGTGCCAGCAGCTTTCAGGCAGGCCAAGAGACCCAGTACTTC. The rearrangement uses TRBV7-2 and TRBJ2-5; D remains ambiguous. CDR3 length equals 14 residues. With 3 bases removed from V and 1 base from J, the gap between germline ends came to 9 bases. Germline lookup yields CDR1 SGHTA and CDR2 FQGNSA.

This clonotype occurred many times. The rearrangement links TRBV5-1 to TRBJ2-1; no clear D. Germline assignment: CDR1 SGHRS and CDR2 YFSETQ. The CDR3 totals 12 residues. V lost 4 bases and J 5 bases, leaving 7 bases between the germline ends. CDR3 region: CASSRQDNEQFF. CDR3 DNA: TGCGCCAGCAGCAGACAAGACAATGAGCAGTTCTTC.

This clonotype was counted ten times or more. This sequence joins TRBV12-3 or TRBV12-4 and TRBJ1-1; weak D call: TRBD1 (6 bases). V lost 9 bases and J lost 7, with 15 bases in between. This CDR3 contains 12 residues. The CDR3 region has the DNA TGTGCCAGTGGACAGTGGAACGTTGAAGCTTTCTTT. This translates into CASGQWNVEAFF.

The chain couples TRBV20-1 to TRBJ1-2; 9 bases agree with TRBD1. The CDR3 runs 18 residues. The ends lost 0 bases at V and 0 bases at J; junction bases unmatched: 11. Germline lookup yields CDR1 DFQATT and CDR2 SNEGSKA (reference sequence). The DNA for the CDR3 is TGCAGTGCTAGAGATCTAGTGACCGGGACAGGGACTAACTATGGCTACACCTTC. Protein sequence: CSARDLVTGTGTNYGYTF.

A few counts support this clonotype. The CDR3 here is CASSSPDRFHNEQFF. As DNA, the CDR3 is TGTGCCAGCAGTTCTCCCGACAGGTTCCACAATGAGCAGTTCTTC. This chain uses TRBV6-5 with TRBJ2-1; D is possibly TRBD1 (6 bases). The CDR3 sequence is 15 residues long. Germline V lookup: CDR1 MNHEY, CDR2 SVGAGI. V was trimmed by 4 bases and J by 5 bases, leaving 15 bases between them.

As DNA, the CDR3 is TGCAGTGCTAGAGAGGGACTAGCGGTCCCCTACAATGAGCAGTTCTTC. Translation: CSAREGLAVPYNEQFF. The V gene is TRBV20-1, the J gene TRBJ2-1; TRBD2 agrees at 11 bases. V shed 0 bases and J 2 bases; nucleotides not matched to a gene: 3. CDR3 length equals 16 residues. In germline, CDR1 is DFQATT, CDR2 SNEGSKA (reference sequence).

This clonotype was counted only a few times. This sequence joins TRBV27 and TRBJ2-7, with 8 nucleotides matching TRBD1. CDR1 MNHEY and CDR2 SMNVEV come from the germline V gene (reference sequence). The CDR3 is 13 residues long. V lost 2 bases and J lost 9; bases outside the gene matches: 6. CDR3 nucleotide sequence: TGTGCCAGCAGTTTAGAGGGACAGGCTGCGCAGTACTTC. Its protein is CASSLEGQAAQYF.

This clonotype has more than one count but fewer than ten. This rearrangement joins TRBV3-1 to TRBJ1-6, with D possibly being TRBD1 (5 bases). The CDR3 has 16 amino acids. Trimming removed 4 bases at V and 4 bases at J, with 14 bases between. Germline loops: CDR1 LGHDT, CDR2 YNNKEL (reference sequence). In DNA form, the CDR3 reads TGTGCCAGCAGCCGTGGGACCTCTAGGTATAATTCACCCCTCCACTTT. Protein sequence: CASSRGTSRYNSPLHF.

As to this clonotype: It is likely a read error, because the conserved phenylalanine at the end of the CDR3 is missing. The DNA is omitted, as the CDR3 cannot be located on it reliably, and the CDR3 follows TCRdb's listing. The chain uses TRBV20-1 and TRBJ1-1. CDR1 and CDR2 from the germline V gene are DFQATT and SNEGSKA (reference sequence). The CDR3 is 9 amino acids in total, end residues counted. The CDR3 is CSARDQGML.

The CDR3 sequence is CASSFRTGTGGTSTDTQYF. The CDR3 DNA is TGTGCCAGCAGCTTCCGGACCGGGACAGGGGGCACTAGCACAGATACGCAGTATTTT. This chain joins TRBV14 and TRBJ2-3; 12 bases fit TRBD1. There are 19 residues in the CDR3. CDR1 is SGHDN and CDR2 is FVKESK in the germline V gene. Trimming took 5 bases from V and 0 from J; bases not matched to a gene: 12.

The genes are TRBV28 and TRBJ2-3; weak D call: TRBD2 (6 bases). V was shortened by 6 bases and J by 5 bases, with 18 bases between the two germline ends. The CDR3 sequence is 15 residues long. From germline, CDR1 is MDHEN and CDR2 SYDVKM. CDR3 DNA: TGTGCCAGCAGCTCGGGACTCCGCCCCGTAGATACGCAGTATTTT. Translation gives CASSSGLRPVDTQYF. The entire variable domain, with the rest obtained from reference TRBV28 and TRBJ2-3, is as follows: DVKVTQSSRYLVKRTGEKVFLECVQDMDHENMFWYRQDPGLGLRLIYFSYDVKMKEKGDIPEGYSVSREKKERFSLILESASTNQTSMYLCASSSGLRPVDTQYFGPGTRLTVL.

The chain has TRBV20-1 and TRBJ2-2; D unresolved. Germline values: CDR1 DFQATT, CDR2 SNEGSKA (reference sequence). V shed 1 base and J shed 6 bases, with 21 bases lying between them. CDR3 length: 17 residues. In nucleotides, the CDR3 is TGCAGTGCTAGAGGTTATCGTGTGGAACTGAGCCCCGGGGAGCTGTTTTTT. It specifies CSARGYRVELSPGELFF.

This rearrangement joins TRBV6-1 to TRBJ2-6; D might be TRBD2 (6 bases). V shed 0 bases and J shed 1 base, with 7 bases lying between them. Germline values: CDR1 MNHNS, CDR2 SASEGT. CDR3 length: 16 residues. CDR3 in DNA: TGTGCCAGCAGTGAAGCTGCGGGGTCTGGGGCCAACGTCCTGACTTTC. As protein: CASSEAAGSGANVLTF.

This clonotype was picked up many times. The gene calls are TRBV4-3 and TRBJ2-3; 7 bases line up with TRBD2. V was pared by 1 base and J by 0 bases, with 7 bases of the junction left unmatched. The CDR3 extends over 17 amino acids. CDR1 is LGHNA, CDR2 YSLEER, per germline. CDR3 in DNA: TGCGCCAGCAGCCAAGCATTGGCTAGCGGAAGCACAGATACGCAGTATTTT. It encodes CASSQALASGSTDTQYF.

In its sample, this clonotype was seen a few times. This rearrangement joins TRBV19 to TRBJ1-1; perhaps TRBD1 as D (6 bases). Germline values: CDR1 LNHDA, CDR2 SQIVND (reference sequence). Trimming removed 5 bases from V and 3 bases from J, with 10 bases in between. The CDR3 length is 13 residues. Here the CDR3 reads CASSWGPDTEAFF. The CDR3 coding sequence is TGTGCCAGTAGTTGGGGGCCTGACACTGAAGCTTTCTTT.

In its sample, this clonotype was seen many times. CDR3 region: CASSFGGGNTGELFF. CDR3 in DNA: TGTGCCAGCAGTTTTGGCGGGGGGAACACCGGGGAGCTGTTTTTT. The chain carries TRBV28 and TRBJ2-2; 7 bases match TRBD2. CDR3 length: 15 residues. Germline V gene lookup returns CDR1 MDHEN and CDR2 SYDVKM. The junction had 2 bases not matched to a gene; V was cut back by 3 bases and J by 1 base.

The chain is built from TRBV27 and TRBJ2-7; 7 nucleotides match TRBD2. The CDR3 runs 14 residues. CDR1 is MNHEY, CDR2 SMNVEV, per germline (reference sequence). V lost 7 bases, J lost 3 bases, and 9 bases stayed unmatched. The CDR3 nucleotides read TGTGCCAGCAAATTAACAGCGGGGAACTACGAGCAGTACTTC. Its translation is CASKLTAGNYEQYF.

This clonotype was recorded at least ten times. This rearrangement joins TRBV6-2 or TRBV6-3 to TRBJ2-1, with 9 bases identical to TRBD2. The ends lost 5 bases at V and 4 bases at J; junction bases unmatched: 6. The CDR3 is 15 residues long. The germline V gene has CDR1 MNHEY and CDR2 SVGEGT. As DNA, the CDR3 is TGTGCCAGCAGTCCCTTTAGCGGGAGATACAATGAGCAGTTCTTC. This sequence encodes CASSPFSGRYNEQFF.